Listed here are 7 T cell receptor beta chains from one sample, sequenced in a study of T cell repertoires in cytomegalovirus infection. TCRdb independently ran MiXCR on the reads; one entry per CDR3 protein. The repertoire holds more than 400,000 distinct CDR3 sequences, about a quarter seen once, with approximately 13% in the top ten. Source material: PBMCs. Every receptor here comes from a human donor in good health (CMV status not recorded). Some clones in this sample may be carry-over from other donors' samples.

This clonotype was counted between two and nine times. The rearrangement uses TRBV28 and TRBJ2-7; D is unclear. The V gene lost 7 bases and the J gene lost 7 bases, with 17 bases spanning the gap. The CDR3 loop spans 13 amino acids. Germline values: CDR1 MDHEN, CDR2 SYDVKM. CDR3 amino acids: CASTSGPLDEQYF. Here the CDR3 DNA reads TGTGCCAGCACTTCCGGCCCCCTCGATGAGCAGTACTTC.

V is TRBV19 and J is TRBJ2-1; D is uncertain. The germline gives CDR1 LNHDA, CDR2 SQIVND (reference sequence). The V gene lost 3 bases and the J gene lost 9 bases, with 12 bases spanning the gap. The CDR3 has 13 amino acids. CDR3 nucleotides: TGTGCCAGTAGTATTGTGCTAGGCACTGAGCAGTTCTTC. This codes for CASSIVLGTEQFF.

This chain connects TRBV29-1 to TRBJ2-5; tentative D call: TRBD1 (7 bases). Germline assignment: CDR1 SQVTM and CDR2 ANQGSEA. This CDR3 contains 13 residues. The V and J ends lost 8 bases and 5 bases respectively, with 18 bases between them. CDR3 sequence reads: CSTEEGAQETQYF. Here the CDR3 DNA reads TGCAGCACAGAGGAGGGGGCGCAGGAGACCCAGTACTTC. Looking up the rest from reference TRBV29-1 and TRBJ2-5 gives the full variable domain: SAVISQKPSRDICQRGTSLTIQCQVDSQVTMMFWYRQQPGQSLTLIATANQGSEATYESGFVIDKFPISRPNLTFSTLTVSNMSPEDSSIYLCSTEEGAQETQYFGPGTRLLVL.

This clonotype was counted many times. This chain links TRBV7-2 with TRBJ2-1; TRBD1 is a possible D gene (6 bases). CDR3 length: 18 residues. Trimming took off 6 bases at V and 2 bases at J, with 23 bases between the two ends. Per the germline V gene, CDR1 is SGHTA and CDR2 is FQGNSA. The CDR3: CASSYGRPGTQPYNEQFF. The DNA of the CDR3 is TGTGCCAGCAGTTACGGACGTCCCGGGACACAACCCTACAATGAGCAGTTCTTC.

The chain joins TRBV9 to TRBJ2-3, with TRBD2 as a possible D gene (6 bases). Trimming left V 4 bases short and J 2 bases short, with 14 bases between. The V gene's germline CDR1 is SGDLS and CDR2 YYNGEE. The CDR3 is made up of 15 amino acids. The CDR3 protein is CASSLGLHDTDTQYF. Here the CDR3 DNA reads TGTGCCAGCAGCCTTGGACTACATGACACAGATACGCAGTATTTT.

This clonotype has only a few counts. V and J are TRBV10-3 and TRBJ1-5; no definite D call. The V end lost 7 bases, the J end lost 0 bases, and 13 bases lay between the germline ends. The CDR3 totals 15 residues. The germline CDR1 and CDR2 sequences are ENHRY and SYGVKD. The CDR3: CAIMISVPSNQPQHF. The CDR3 DNA sequence: TGTGCCATCATGATTTCAGTCCCTAGCAATCAGCCCCAGCATTTT.

The rearrangement links TRBV6-6 to TRBJ2-2; 11 bases line up with TRBD2. After removal of 5 bases from V and 2 bases from J, the junction contained 4 bases not matched to a gene. The CDR3 has 16 residues. CDR1 and CDR2 from the germline V gene are MNHNY and SVGAGI (reference sequence). The CDR3 here is CASSRTSGFNTGELFF. The CDR3 coding sequence is TGTGCCAGCAGTCGGACTAGCGGGTTCAACACCGGGGAGCTGTTTTTT.